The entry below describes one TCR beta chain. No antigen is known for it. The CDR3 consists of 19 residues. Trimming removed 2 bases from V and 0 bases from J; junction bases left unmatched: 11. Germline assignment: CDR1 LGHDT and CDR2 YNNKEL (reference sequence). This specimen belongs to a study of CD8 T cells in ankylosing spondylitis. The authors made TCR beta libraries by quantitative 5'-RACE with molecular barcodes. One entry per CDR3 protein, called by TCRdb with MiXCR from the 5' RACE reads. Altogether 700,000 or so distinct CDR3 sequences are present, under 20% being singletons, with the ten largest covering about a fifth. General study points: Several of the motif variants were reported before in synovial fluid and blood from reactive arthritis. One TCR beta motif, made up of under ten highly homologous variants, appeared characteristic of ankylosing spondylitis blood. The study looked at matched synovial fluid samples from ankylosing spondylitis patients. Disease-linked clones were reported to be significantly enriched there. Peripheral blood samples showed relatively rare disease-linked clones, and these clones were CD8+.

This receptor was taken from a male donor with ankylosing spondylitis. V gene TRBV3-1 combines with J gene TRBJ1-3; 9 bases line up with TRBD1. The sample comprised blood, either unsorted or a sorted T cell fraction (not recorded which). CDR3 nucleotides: TGTGCCAGCAGCCAACGGGACAGGGTATTGTCCCGCTCTGGAAACACCATATATTTT. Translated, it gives CASSQRDRVLSRSGNTIYF.